This entry lists 28 T cell receptor beta chains sequenced from one sample in a study of blood T cell repertoires in COVID-19 (dated by TCRdb to 2020 to 2021). Libraries were constructed by the immunoSEQ multiplex PCR assay. In its TCRdb copy, this immuneACCESS table keeps in-frame sequences only and misses some clones. Where compared with another copy, unresolved V genes explain less than half of these, and the others have no known cause. Present in this sample are around 47,000 clones, around 85% of which were seen just once. Jointly, the top ten make up roughly 29% of the sample. The source material was peripheral blood. The receptor set was obtained from a woman older than 75 with COVID-19, enrolled during active disease.

The chain employs TRBV7-9 and TRBJ1-2; D is ambiguous. CDR3 length: 13 amino acids. Germline V gives CDR1 SEHNR, CDR2 FQNEAQ (reference sequence). With 3 bases removed from V and 5 bases from J, the gap between germline ends came to 10 bases. This CDR3 reads CASSFTVFYGYTF. In nucleotides, the CDR3 is TGTGCCAGCAGCTTTACGGTGTTTTATGGCTACACCTTC.

The CDR3 spells CASSPAEQETQYF. The CDR3 region has the DNA TGTGCCAGCTCACCTGCCGAGCAAGAGACCCAGTACTTC. The rearrangement links TRBV18 to TRBJ2-5; D gene ambiguous. This CDR3 is built from 13 residues. Per the germline V gene, CDR1 is KGHSH and CDR2 is LQKENI. The V gene lost 3 bases and the J gene lost 2 bases, with 7 bases spanning the gap.

The chain has TRBV5-1 and TRBJ2-5; D possibly corresponds to TRBD1 (6 bases). The CDR3 sequence is 15 residues long. The V gene's germline CDR1 is SGHRS and CDR2 YFSETQ. V lost 1 base to trimming and J lost 2 bases, with 12 bases between them. CDR3 sequence reads: CASSLFAGAQETQYF. In DNA form, the CDR3 reads TGCGCCAGCAGCTTGTTCGCAGGGGCGCAAGAGACCCAGTACTTC. Looking up the rest from reference TRBV5-1 and TRBJ2-5 gives the full variable domain: KAGVTQTPRYLIKTRGQQVTLSCSPISGHRSVSWYQQTPGQGLQFLFEYFSETQRNKGNFPGRFSGRQFSNSRSEMNVSTLELGDSALYLCASSLFAGAQETQYFGPGTRLLVL.

The chain joins TRBV19 to TRBJ1-5, with D possibly being TRBD1 (6 bases). Trimming left V 3 bases short and J 2 bases short, with 17 bases between. Germline CDR1 reads LNHDA; CDR2 reads SQIVND (reference sequence). The CDR3 length is 17 residues. This CDR3 is CASSILQGSGGNQPQHF. The DNA of the CDR3 is TGTGCCAGTAGTATCCTTCAGGGGAGTGGGGGCAATCAGCCCCAGCATTTT.

The chain employs TRBV19 and TRBJ2-1; 10 bases are a match to TRBD2. J was trimmed by 0 bases and V by 4 bases; bases with no gene match: 3. Germline values: CDR1 LNHDA, CDR2 SQIVND (reference sequence). The CDR3 is made up of 16 amino acids. The CDR3 sequence: CASSNSGGSSYNEQFF. The CDR3 nucleotides are TGTGCCAGTAGTAATAGCGGGGGGAGCTCCTACAATGAGCAGTTCTTC.

V usage is TRBV7-8 and J usage is TRBJ2-1, with TRBD2 identical over 10 bases. V dropped 3 bases and J dropped 4; count of bases not matched to a gene: 3. The CDR3 length is 15 residues. Germline V lookup: CDR1 SGHVS, CDR2 FQNEAQ. The DNA of the CDR3 is TGTGCCAGCAGCTTCAGGACTAGCGGTTACAATGAGCAGTTCTTC. Residues: CASSFRTSGYNEQFF.

The gene calls are TRBV5-6 and TRBJ1-1, with TRBD1 matching over 7 bases. The V and J ends lost 3 bases and 4 bases, in that order; junction bases with no gene match: 3. CDR3 length equals 13 residues. Germline V gene lookup returns CDR1 SGHDT and CDR2 YYEEEE. The CDR3 DNA reads TGTGCCAGCAGCTACAGGGGAGGCACTGAAGCTTTCTTT. It specifies CASSYRGGTEAFF. Full variable domain (missing parts from reference TRBV5-6 and TRBJ1-1): DAGVTQSPTHLIKTRGQQVTLRCSPKSGHDTVSWYQQALGQGPQFIFQYYEEEERQRGNFPDRFSGHQFPNYSSELNVNALLLGDSALYLCASSYRGGTEAFFGQGTRLTVV.

The rearrangement joins TRBV6-6 to TRBJ2-5, with a weak D call TRBD1 (6 bases). Germline CDR1 reads MNHNY; CDR2 reads SVGAGI (reference sequence). Trimming cost V 2 bases and J 3 bases, with 13 bases left between them. This CDR3 has 15 amino acids. The CDR3 sequence: CASSYPQGSKETQYF. The CDR3 nucleotides read TGTGCCAGCAGTTACCCACAGGGATCTAAAGAGACCCAGTACTTC.

The chain employs TRBV6-2 or TRBV6-3 and TRBJ2-5, with 10 bases aligning to TRBD2. V gave up 5 bases and J gave up 7 bases; unmatched junction bases: 19. The CDR3 is 18 residues long. CDR1 is MNHEY, CDR2 SVGEGT, per germline. Here the CDR3 DNA reads TGTGCCAGCAGTACCCCCCCTGGAGCGGGAGGGACCAGGGGGACCCAGTACTTC. The encoded protein is CASSTPPGAGGTRGTQYF.

This clone showed up just once. CDR3 bases: TGTGCCACCTCCGAAAGAGCCTACGAGCAGTACTTC. Its protein is CATSERAYEQYF. The rearrangement uses TRBV24-1 and TRBJ2-7; D is unresolved. Trimming cost V 9 bases and J 2 bases, with 10 bases left between them. Germline V gene sequence: CDR1 KGHDR, CDR2 SFDVKD. This CDR3 has 12 residues.

This clone came up once. The J gene is TRBJ2-3, the V gene TRBV10-1, with TRBD2 identical over 7 bases. V was pared by 2 bases and J by 7 bases, with 12 bases of the junction left unmatched. Germline CDR1 and CDR2: WNHNN and SYGVQD (reference sequence). This CDR3 comprises 16 residues. CDR3 bases: TGCGCCAGCAGTGAGGGTATCAGCGGGAAGGCCTATACGCAGTATTTT. Protein product: CASSEGISGKAYTQYF.

The J gene is TRBJ2-6, the V gene TRBV28; 7 bases match TRBD2. Germline V gene data show CDR1 as MDHEN and CDR2 as SYDVKM. CDR3 length: 15 amino acids. Germline trimming cut 6 bases from V and 4 bases from J; bases unmatched to any gene: 6. Here the CDR3 DNA reads TGTGCCAGCAGGCAGGGAGGGATCGGGGCCAACGTCCTGACTTTC. It encodes CASRQGGIGANVLTF. Using reference TRBV28 and TRBJ2-6 for the parts outside the CDR3, the full variable domain is DVKVTQSSRYLVKRTGEKVFLECVQDMDHENMFWYRQDPGLGLRLIYFSYDVKMKEKGDIPEGYSVSREKKERFSLILESASTNQTSMYLCASRQGGIGANVLTFGAGSRLTVL.

This clone was counted at least ten times. The chain joins TRBV19 to TRBJ1-1, with 11 bases aligning to TRBD1. Trimming removed 4 bases from V and 4 bases from J; junction bases left unmatched: 5. Per the germline V gene, CDR1 is LNHDA and CDR2 is SQIVND (reference sequence). The CDR3 spans 15 residues. CDR3 protein: CASSRGQGVSTEAFF. DNA of the CDR3: TGTGCCAGTAGTAGGGGACAGGGGGTCAGCACTGAAGCTTTCTTT.

In its sample, this clone was seen a few times. The chain couples TRBV10-1 to TRBJ2-1; 8 nucleotides match TRBD2. Unmatched junction bases numbered 8, after V lost 5 bases and J lost 5 bases. This CDR3 is 15 amino acids long. Germline CDR1 and CDR2: WNHNN and SYGVQD (reference sequence). Here the CDR3 reads CASSTTLAGNNEQFF. The DNA for the CDR3 is TGCGCCAGCAGTACTACCCTAGCGGGCAACAATGAGCAGTTCTTC.

The V gene is TRBV28, the J gene TRBJ1-1, with D unresolved. The CDR3 covers 14 residues. The germline CDR1 and CDR2 sequences are MDHEN and SYDVKM. Deletions cut 7 bases from V and 1 base from J, with 13 bases between. The DNA of the CDR3 is TGTGCCAGCATAGAGGAGGGTTGGAACACTGAAGCTTTCTTT. It translates to CASIEEGWNTEAFF.

In this sample, this clone is medium-sized. V is TRBV6-5 and J is TRBJ2-2; 8 bases align to TRBD1. The CDR3 loop spans 14 amino acids. The trim removed 6 bases at V and 5 bases at J, leaving 5 bases unmatched. The V gene's germline CDR1 is MNHEY and CDR2 SVGAGI. The CDR3 sequence: CASRGQAGTGELFF. For the CDR3, the DNA is TGTGCCAGCAGGGGACAGGCGGGGACCGGGGAGCTGTTTTTT.

The rearrangement uses TRBV7-8 and TRBJ2-7; 8 bases align to TRBD2. The germline V gene has CDR1 SGHVS and CDR2 FQNEAQ. V lost 8 bases to trimming and J lost 11 bases; unmatched junction nucleotides: 14. The CDR3 is 13 amino acids. CDR3 sequence: CASSGGSGEIKYF. The CDR3 DNA reads as TGTGCCAGCTCCGGGGGTAGCGGGGAGATAAAGTACTTC.

This clone was recorded once. The chain uses TRBV27 and TRBJ2-7; the D gene is possibly TRBD2 (6 bases). The CDR3 extends over 17 amino acids. V gave up 6 bases and J gave up 7 bases, with 28 bases separating them. Germline CDR1 reads MNHEY; CDR2 reads SMNVEV (reference sequence). The CDR3 sequence is CASRNGGRDSPSNEQYF. The CDR3 nucleotides are TGTGCCAGCAGGAATGGGGGAAGGGACTCCCCCTCCAATGAGCAGTACTTC.

This chain joins TRBV10-1 and TRBJ2-2; 7 bases agree with TRBD1. The V gene's germline CDR1 is WNHNN and CDR2 SYGVQD (reference sequence). The trim removed 0 bases at V and 4 bases at J, leaving 8 bases unmatched. This CDR3 is built from 17 residues. In DNA, the CDR3 is TGCGCCAGCAGTGAGTCTACAGGGGTGGGCGGCACCGGGGAGCTGTTTTTT. Protein product: CASSESTGVGGTGELFF.

This clone was picked up a small number of times. The chain recombines TRBV11-1 with TRBJ2-3, with TRBD2 identical over 7 bases. Germline loops: CDR1 SGHAT, CDR2 FQDESV (reference sequence). V dropped 3 bases and J dropped 1; count of bases not matched to a gene: 7. This CDR3 has 16 residues. CDR3 coding DNA: TGTGCCAGCAGCTTTCTAGCGGTTCTAGGCACAGATACGCAGTATTTT. Translation gives CASSFLAVLGTDTQYF.

V gene TRBV5-1 combines with J gene TRBJ1-1; weak D call: TRBD1 (5 bases). V shed 3 bases and J shed 3 bases, with 12 bases lying between them. Germline V gene data show CDR1 as SGHRS and CDR2 as YFSETQ. The CDR3 extends over 14 amino acids. The CDR3 region is CASSWGDGDTEAFF. CDR3 in DNA: TGCGCCAGCAGCTGGGGGGACGGGGACACTGAAGCTTTCTTT.

V and J are TRBV19 and TRBJ2-7; 10 bases match TRBD2. The CDR3 sequence is 15 residues long. CDR1 LNHDA and CDR2 SQIVND come from the germline V gene (reference sequence). The V and J ends lost 4 bases and 7 bases, in that order; junction bases with no gene match: 10. The CDR3 here is CASSTLAGLSKEQYF. In DNA form, the CDR3 reads TGTGCCAGTAGTACACTAGCGGGATTGAGTAAAGAGCAGTACTTC.

This clone was recorded a few times. The rearrangement links TRBV11-2 to TRBJ2-7, with a tentative D call TRBD2 (6 bases). The CDR3 spans 14 residues. CDR1 and CDR2 (germline): SGHAT, FQNNGV. Trimming pared 4 bases from V and 5 bases from J, leaving 15 bases between. Here the CDR3 reads CASSSVSGYDEQYF. The CDR3 DNA reads TGTGCCAGCAGCTCAGTTAGCGGTTACGACGAGCAGTACTTC.

This chain connects TRBV7-9 to TRBJ2-2, with 7 bases matching TRBD2. The CDR3 runs to 16 residues. V lost 5 bases and J lost 7; bases outside the gene matches: 13. The V gene's germline CDR1 is SEHNR and CDR2 FQNEAQ (reference sequence). Here the CDR3 reads CASSPRRDYTIGELFF. For the CDR3, the DNA is TGTGCCAGCAGCCCTCGCCGGGACTATACCATCGGGGAGCTGTTTTTT.

The chain links TRBV13 to TRBJ2-7, with D possibly TRBD2 on 6 matching bases. V was clipped by 1 base and J by 6 bases, with 22 bases between them. Germline V gene data show CDR1 as PRHDT and CDR2 as FYEKMQ (reference sequence). The CDR3 spans 17 residues. CDR3 amino acids: CASSLVPLLDGGGEQYF. The DNA for the CDR3 is TGTGCCAGCAGCTTAGTTCCCCTTCTCGATGGGGGAGGCGAGCAGTACTTC.

The rearrangement uses TRBV30 and TRBJ2-1; TRBD1 matches at 12 bases. The CDR3 is 19 amino acids. After removal of 5 bases from V and 0 bases from J, the junction contained 14 bases not matched to a gene. Germline CDR1 and CDR2: GTSNPN and SVGIG (reference sequence). The CDR3 sequence is CAWGRDRGLVTSSYNEQFF. The CDR3 DNA is TGTGCCTGGGGTAGGGACAGGGGGCTAGTTACGAGCTCCTACAATGAGCAGTTCTTC.

The V call is TRBV7-9, the J call TRBJ1-5; 7 nucleotides agree with TRBD1. Germline CDR1 reads SEHNR; CDR2 reads FQNEAQ (reference sequence). The CDR3 covers 12 residues. The V segment lost 5 bases and the J segment 11 bases; nucleotides outside the gene matches: 6. The CDR3 DNA reads TGTGCCAGCAGCATACAGGGGCGGGCCCAGCATTTT. It codes for CASSIQGRAQHF.

This clone has just one count. The V call is TRBV11-3, the J call TRBJ2-1; 11 nucleotides agree with TRBD2. Germline V gives CDR1 SGHNT, CDR2 YENEEA. V lost 2 bases, J lost 9 bases, and 6 bases stayed unmatched. The CDR3 consists of 15 residues. The CDR3 loop is CASSLQASGRPEQFF. Written as DNA, the CDR3 is TGTGCCAGCAGCTTACAGGCTAGCGGGAGGCCTGAGCAGTTCTTC.